This T cell receptor beta chain appears in the sequencing data of a study of CD8+ T cells in alopecia areata. RNA extraction was followed by reverse transcription into cDNA, which acted as the sequencing template. The table came from immunoSEQ multiplex PCR; TCRdb's copy has only in-frame clones and leaves some out. Seen here are 250,000 or so clones, roughly 69% observed once, and the top ten hold approximately 1.2%. Sequenced material: CD4+ T cells sorted from blood, taken at week 0. This clonotype originated in a human donor with alopecia areata.

CDR3: CASSLWGSRINYEQYF. Written as DNA, the CDR3 is TGTGCCAGCAGCCTGTGGGGCTCCCGTATTAACTACGAGCAGTACTTC. V and J are TRBV7-9 and TRBJ2-7, with D perhaps matching TRBD1 (5 bases). Trimming left V 5 bases short and J 3 bases short, with 20 bases between. The CDR3 is 16 residues long. Germline values: CDR1 SEHNR, CDR2 FQNEAQ (reference sequence).